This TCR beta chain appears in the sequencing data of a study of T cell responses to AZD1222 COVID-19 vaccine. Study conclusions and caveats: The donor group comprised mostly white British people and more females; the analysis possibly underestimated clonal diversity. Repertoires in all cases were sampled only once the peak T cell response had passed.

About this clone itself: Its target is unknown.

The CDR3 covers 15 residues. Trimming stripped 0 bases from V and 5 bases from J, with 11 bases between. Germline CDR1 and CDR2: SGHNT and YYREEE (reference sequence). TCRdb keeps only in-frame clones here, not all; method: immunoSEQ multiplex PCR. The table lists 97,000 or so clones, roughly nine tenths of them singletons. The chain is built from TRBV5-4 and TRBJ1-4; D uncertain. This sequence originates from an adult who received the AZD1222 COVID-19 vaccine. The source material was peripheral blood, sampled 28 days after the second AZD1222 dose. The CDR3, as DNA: TGTGCCAGCAGCTTGGGTCTCAGCAGGAATGAAAAACTGTTTTTT. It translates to CASSLGLSRNEKLFF. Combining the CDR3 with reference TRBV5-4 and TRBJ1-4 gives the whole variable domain ETGVTQSPTHLIKTRGQQVTLRCSSQSGHNTVSWYQQALGQGPQFIFQYYREEENGRGNFPPRFSGLQFPNYSSELNVNALELDDSALYLCASSLGLSRNEKLFFGSGTQLSVL.